This entry describes one T cell receptor beta chain. Its matching antigen is unknown. The CDR3 contains 15 residues. Germline assignment: CDR1 MNHEY and CDR2 SMNVEV (reference sequence). The V and J ends lost 7 bases and 5 bases respectively, with 20 bases between them. The data were taken from a study of T cell clones after liver transplantation. Study-wide results and limits: A larger donor-reactive than third-party decline suggested partial antigen-specific deletion.

TCRdb keeps only in-frame clones here, not all; method: immunoSEQ multiplex PCR. Seen here are 7,500 to 10,000 clones, approximately 78% observed once, and the top ten hold roughly 60%. This chain links TRBV27 with TRBJ2-5, with a possible D match to TRBD1 (5 bases). The sequencing used CD8+ T cells from blood, collected at the 22-month timepoint. The receptor comes from a human patient who received a liver transplant. Some T cells may possibly be graft donor cells. The CDR3 region has the DNA TGTGCCAGCACCCCGCTCGGCGCAGGGCAGGAGACCCAGTACTTC. Its protein product is CASTPLGAGQETQYF.